Following are 27 T cell receptor beta chains from one sample sequenced in a study of T cells in Graves' hyperthyroidism and ophthalmopathy. RNA transcripts were the template for amplifying TCR beta CDR3 regions. A set of HTBI primers served as the primers for a first-round RT-PCR of the TCR CDR3. MiXCR was run by TCRdb on the multiplex PCR reads, yielding one entry per CDR3 protein. Seen here are more than 350,000 distinct CDR3 sequences, approximately 16% observed once, and the top ten hold approximately 19%. Input material: blood. The receptors were sampled from a woman between 55 and 75 years old with Graves' ophthalmopathy.

This clonotype has a count of ten or more. The chain couples TRBV28 to TRBJ1-5, with D unclear. The germline V and J ends were trimmed by 2 bases and 4 bases, with 12 bases remaining between them. This CDR3 has 15 amino acids. Germline CDR1 is MDHEN and CDR2 is SYDVKM. The CDR3: CASSLHGIGNQPQHF. CDR3 DNA: TGTGCCAGCAGTTTACACGGGATAGGTAATCAGCCCCAGCATTTT.

The table lists this clonotype with many counts. The rearrangement joins TRBV11-2 to TRBJ1-1; D gene uncertain. The CDR3 length is 11 residues. V gave up 5 bases and J gave up 3 bases, with 4 bases separating them. CDR1 and CDR2 (germline): SGHAT, FQNNGV. CDR3 bases: TGTGCCAGCAGCCGCGACACTGAAGCTTTCTTT. Its protein is CASSRDTEAFF.

The chain has TRBV7-9 and TRBJ1-2; 9 nucleotides agree with TRBD1. The CDR3 is 15 residues long. In germline, CDR1 is SEHNR, CDR2 FQNEAQ (reference sequence). Germline trimming cut 2 bases from V and 4 bases from J; bases unmatched to any gene: 5. The CDR3 protein is CASSLRGQGSYGYTF. The CDR3 DNA sequence: TGTGCCAGCAGCTTAAGGGGACAGGGAAGCTATGGCTACACCTTC.

The genes are TRBV19 and TRBJ2-2, with TRBD2 matching over 9 bases. The CDR3 length is 17 residues. The junction had 10 bases not matched to a gene; V was cut back by 3 bases and J by 5 bases. Germline V gene sequence: CDR1 LNHDA, CDR2 SQIVND (reference sequence). CDR3 in amino acids: CASSIGLAGARTGELFF. CDR3 bases: TGTGCCAGTAGTATTGGTTTAGCGGGAGCTCGTACCGGGGAGCTGTTTTTT.

This clonotype has a count of ten or more. This CDR3 is CSARVGGGISGANVLTF. CDR3 coding DNA: TGCAGTGCTAGAGTAGGGGGGGGGATCTCTGGGGCCAACGTCCTGACTTTC. The V and J genes are TRBV20-1 and TRBJ2-6; perhaps TRBD2 as D (7 bases). From germline, CDR1 is DFQATT and CDR2 SNEGSKA (reference sequence). CDR3 length: 17 amino acids. V lost 1 base to trimming and J lost 0 bases, with 13 bases between them.

This clonotype was counted many times. The V gene is TRBV3-1, the J gene TRBJ1-4; a possible D gene is TRBD1 (5 bases). Trimming shortened V by 2 bases and J by 8 bases, and 15 bases separated the two germline ends. The CDR3 extends over 15 amino acids. Per the germline V gene, CDR1 is LGHDT and CDR2 is YNNKEL (reference sequence). CDR3 residues: CASSQQQGVQEKLFF. The DNA of the CDR3 is TGTGCCAGCAGCCAACAGCAGGGAGTACAGGAAAAACTGTTTTTT.

This clonotype was observed at least ten times. J is TRBJ2-1 and V is TRBV20-1, with 14 bases aligning to TRBD2. CDR3 size: 16 residues. V gave up 4 bases and J gave up 6 bases; unmatched junction bases: 8. CDR1 is DFQATT, CDR2 SNEGSKA, per germline (reference sequence). In DNA, the CDR3 is TGCAGTGCTACCTGGACTAGCGGGAGGACCCCCAATGAGCAGTTCTTC. Protein: CSATWTSGRTPNEQFF.

Many counts were recorded for this clonotype. The chain uses TRBV7-9 and TRBJ2-1; 12 nucleotides align to TRBD2. The CDR3 contains 17 residues. CDR1 is SEHNR, CDR2 FQNEAQ, per germline (reference sequence). V trimming: 6 bases; J trimming: 6 bases; junction bases outside the gene matches: 12. The CDR3 loop is CASSLNPGLAGSNEQFF. The CDR3 region has the DNA TGTGCCAGCAGTCTCAACCCGGGACTAGCGGGTTCCAATGAGCAGTTCTTC.

This clonotype was recorded a few times. This sequence joins TRBV5-1 and TRBJ2-7; 9 bases map to TRBD1. The germline V gene has CDR1 SGHRS and CDR2 YFSETQ. There are 15 residues in the CDR3. J gave up 7 bases and V 0 bases, and 8 bases lay outside the gene matches. CDR3 bases: TGCGCCAGCAGCTTGGTGGGACAGGGCCAGTGGGAGCAGTACTTC. Translating it yields CASSLVGQGQWEQYF. Supplemented by reference TRBV5-1 and TRBJ2-7, the full variable domain reads KAGVTQTPRYLIKTRGQQVTLSCSPISGHRSVSWYQQTPGQGLQFLFEYFSETQRNKGNFPGRFSGRQFSNSRSEMNVSTLELGDSALYLCASSLVGQGQWEQYFGPGTRLTVT.

This clonotype was seen ten or more times. V gene TRBV30 combines with J gene TRBJ2-5; TRBD2 aligns across 11 bases. Trimming cost V 0 bases and J 4 bases; bases outside gene matches: 4. This CDR3 comprises 15 residues. Germline V gives CDR1 GTSNPN, CDR2 SVGIG (reference sequence). The CDR3 here is CAWSVLAGVPETQYF. CDR3 bases: TGTGCCTGGAGTGTACTAGCGGGAGTCCCAGAGACCCAGTACTTC.

This clonotype was picked up many times. This chain joins TRBV7-9 and TRBJ2-5; possible D gene TRBD1, 5 bases. V lost 1 base to trimming and J lost 10 bases, with 16 bases between them. Germline values: CDR1 SEHNR, CDR2 FQNEAQ (reference sequence). The CDR3 totals 14 residues. The DNA of the CDR3 is TGTGCCAGCAGCTTAGGAACAGGTCCTCGAGGCCAGTACTTC. Translating it yields CASSLGTGPRGQYF.

V and J are TRBV3-1 and TRBJ2-7; 7 nucleotides agree with TRBD2. The CDR3 loop spans 16 amino acids. Germline CDR1 reads LGHDT; CDR2 reads YNNKEL (reference sequence). Trimming at V came to 0 bases and at J to 4 bases, leaving 9 bases not matched to a gene. The CDR3 region has the DNA TGTGCCAGCAGCCAAGATCCGGGAGGCCCTCTTTACGAGCAGTACTTC. It is translated as CASSQDPGGPLYEQYF.

The table lists this clonotype with many counts. The chain is built from TRBV20-1 and TRBJ2-5; D is unresolved. Per the germline V gene, CDR1 is DFQATT and CDR2 is SNEGSKA (reference sequence). The CDR3 sequence is 14 residues long. V was trimmed by 0 bases and J by 2 bases, leaving 10 bases between them. The CDR3 sequence is CSARDASIQETQYF. The CDR3, as DNA: TGCAGTGCTAGAGATGCTTCGATTCAAGAGACCCAGTACTTC.

Worth noting for this clonotype: Possible read error: a much larger clone is one base away. The chain employs TRBV7-9 and TRBJ2-7, with a tentative D call TRBD2 (6 bases). This CDR3 is 15 amino acids long. Germline V CDR1 and CDR2: SEHNR, FQNEAQ (reference sequence). V was cut by 5 bases and J by 4 bases, with 18 bases left in between. The CDR3 is CASSPLREATYEQYF. As DNA, the CDR3 is TGTGCCAGCAGCCCCCTAAGGGAGGCGACTTACGAGCAGTACTTC.

V usage is TRBV12-3 or TRBV12-4 and J usage is TRBJ2-1, with D perhaps matching TRBD1 or TRBD2 (5 bases each). The CDR3 contains 12 residues. The germline V and J ends were trimmed by 6 bases and 8 bases, with 11 bases remaining between them. The CDR3 region has the DNA TGTGCCAGCAGGGGGACGGCGGATGAGCAGTTCTTC. The encoded protein is CASRGTADEQFF.

The chain combines TRBV2 with TRBJ1-4, with D perhaps matching TRBD1 (5 bases). Trimming left V 5 bases short and J 0 bases short, with 16 bases between. The CDR3 loop spans 17 amino acids. Germline loops: CDR1 SNHLY, CDR2 FYNNEI. CDR3 bases: TGTGCCAGCAGTACGGGGGGAGGAGGACCAACTAATGAAAAACTGTTTTTT. The encoded protein is CASSTGGGGPTNEKLFF. Complete variable domain (other parts from reference TRBV2 and TRBJ1-4): EPEVTQTPSHQVTQMGQEVILRCVPISNHLYFYWYRQILGQKVEFLVSFYNNEISEKSEIFDDQFSVERPDGSNFTLKIRSTKLEDSAMYFCASSTGGGGPTNEKLFFGSGTQLSVL.

This clonotype turned up a few times. This rearrangement joins TRBV19 to TRBJ2-1; a possible D gene is TRBD1 (6 bases). The germline V gene encodes CDR1 LNHDA and CDR2 SQIVND (reference sequence). The V end was cut by 5 bases, the J end by 0 bases, with 23 bases between. CDR3 length equals 19 residues. The CDR3 coding sequence is TGTGCCAGTAGTCACCCCCGGGACACCGAGACGAGCTCCTACAATGAGCAGTTCTTC. This gives the protein CASSHPRDTETSSYNEQFF.

This clonotype was observed many times. V usage is TRBV5-1 and J usage is TRBJ2-7; possibly TRBD1 for D (7 bases). Germline CDR1 is SGHRS and CDR2 is YFSETQ. Trimming took 1 base from V and 7 from J, leaving 21 bases between them. The CDR3 is made up of 16 amino acids. The CDR3 nucleotides are TGCGCCAGCAGCTTGACCCGGGGGACAGATCTAGGGGAGCAGTACTTC. It encodes CASSLTRGTDLGEQYF.

The J gene is TRBJ1-6, the V gene TRBV25-1, with a weak D call TRBD1 (6 bases). V was shortened by 4 bases and J by 10 bases, with 11 bases between the two germline ends. The germline V gene has CDR1 MGHDK and CDR2 SYGVNS. The CDR3 is 13 residues long. The CDR3 DNA is TGTGCCAGCAGTGGCCAGGGGTACTCACCCCTCCACTTT. Protein sequence: CASSGQGYSPLHF.

The V gene is TRBV27, the J gene TRBJ2-2; D not resolved. Germline CDR1 reads MNHEY; CDR2 reads SMNVEV (reference sequence). The length of the CDR3 is 14 residues. V was trimmed by 3 bases and J by 3 bases, leaving 8 bases between them. The CDR3 loop is CASSFETYTGELFF. CDR3 bases: TGTGCCAGCAGTTTCGAGACCTACACCGGGGAGCTGTTTTTT.

This clonotype was picked up many times. The CDR3 nucleotides read TGCGCCAGCAGTGAGTCGGGGGACAGGGTGGTTAATGAGCAGTACTTC. This gives the protein CASSESGDRVVNEQYF. The rearrangement joins TRBV10-2 to TRBJ2-7; 9 bases match TRBD1. Trimming cost V 0 bases and J 7 bases; bases outside gene matches: 10. CDR1 is WSHSY and CDR2 is SAAADI in the germline V gene. The CDR3 has 16 amino acids.

The table lists this clonotype with many counts. This chain connects TRBV4-1 to TRBJ2-7, with 7 bases identical to TRBD1. Germline CDR1 is MGHRA and CDR2 is YSYEKL. The trim removed 3 bases at V and 3 bases at J, leaving 8 bases unmatched. The CDR3 spans 15 residues. CDR3 protein: CASSQTRDSHYEQYF. The CDR3, as DNA: TGCGCCAGCAGCCAGACTCGGGACAGCCACTACGAGCAGTACTTC.

V gene TRBV12-3 or TRBV12-4 combines with J gene TRBJ2-2; maybe TRBD2 (6 bases). Trimming pared 7 bases from V and 6 bases from J, leaving 12 bases between. This CDR3 spans 13 amino acids. CDR3 nucleotides: TGTGCCAGCAACCGGGGGACGGCCGGGGAGCTGTTTTTT. Translated: CASNRGTAGELFF.

This clonotype was observed at least ten times. The V gene is TRBV2, the J gene TRBJ2-2; 14 bases agree with TRBD2. Germline-derived CDR1 and CDR2 are SNHLY and FYNNEI. The CDR3 extends over 18 amino acids. The V segment lost 6 bases and the J segment 5 bases; nucleotides outside the gene matches: 11. CDR3 DNA sequence: TGTGCCAGCAGGGTAACCGGGACTAGCGGGAGAAGGACCGGGGAGCTGTTTTTT. Translating it yields CASRVTGTSGRRTGELFF.

This clonotype was picked up many times. V usage is TRBV28 and J usage is TRBJ1-2; D remains ambiguous. Germline loops: CDR1 MDHEN, CDR2 SYDVKM. The V gene lost 4 bases and the J gene lost 3 bases, with 3 bases spanning the gap. This CDR3 is built from 11 residues. CDR3 in DNA: TGTGCCAGCAGTTCCTACTATGGCTACACCTTC. It encodes CASSSYYGYTF.

The chain employs TRBV15 and TRBJ1-1; weak D call: TRBD1 (5 bases). The CDR3 extends over 13 amino acids. CDR1 is LNHNV and CDR2 is YYDKDF in the germline V gene (reference sequence). V was clipped by 5 bases and J by 4 bases, with 11 bases between them. In DNA form, the CDR3 reads TGTGCCACCAGCCCAGTTGGGGGCACTGAAGCTTTCTTT. It specifies CATSPVGGTEAFF.

This clonotype occurred a few times. This chain joins TRBV18 and TRBJ2-7, with D possibly matching TRBD1 (6 bases). Looked up from germline, CDR1 is KGHSH and CDR2 is LQKENI. Trimming left V 3 bases short and J 0 bases short, with 15 bases between. This CDR3 spans 16 amino acids. CDR3 protein: CASSPPLGTLSYEQYF. The CDR3 DNA follows: TGTGCCAGCTCACCTCCGCTGGGGACACTCTCCTACGAGCAGTACTTC.